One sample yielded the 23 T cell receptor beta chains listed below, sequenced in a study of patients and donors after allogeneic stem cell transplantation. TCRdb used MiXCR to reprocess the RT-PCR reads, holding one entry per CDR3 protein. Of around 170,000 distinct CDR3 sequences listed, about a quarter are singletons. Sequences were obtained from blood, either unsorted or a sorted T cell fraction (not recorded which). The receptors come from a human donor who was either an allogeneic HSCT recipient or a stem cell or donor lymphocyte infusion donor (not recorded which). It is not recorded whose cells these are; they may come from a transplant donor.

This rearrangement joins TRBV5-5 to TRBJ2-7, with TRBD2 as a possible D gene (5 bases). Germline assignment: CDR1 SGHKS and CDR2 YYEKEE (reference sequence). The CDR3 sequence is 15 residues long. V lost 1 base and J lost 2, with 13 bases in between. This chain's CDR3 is CASSLFPYGTYEQYF. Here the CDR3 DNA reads TGTGCCAGCAGCTTGTTTCCGTACGGGACCTACGAGCAGTACTTC.

The CDR3 DNA reads TGCGCCAGCAGCTTGGATACTAGGGCAGATACGCAGTATTTT. Encoded protein: CASSLDTRADTQYF. The chain recombines TRBV5-1 with TRBJ2-3; tentative D call: TRBD2 (5 bases). V lost 0 bases and J 4 bases, leaving 9 bases between the germline ends. The CDR3 extends over 14 amino acids. Germline CDR1 SGHRS, CDR2 YFSETQ.

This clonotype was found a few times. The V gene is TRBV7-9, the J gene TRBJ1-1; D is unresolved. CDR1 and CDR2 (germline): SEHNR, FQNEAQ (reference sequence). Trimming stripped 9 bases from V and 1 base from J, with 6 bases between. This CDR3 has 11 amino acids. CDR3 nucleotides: TGTGCCAGTTTTGAGAACACTGAAGCTTTCTTT. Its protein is CASFENTEAFF.

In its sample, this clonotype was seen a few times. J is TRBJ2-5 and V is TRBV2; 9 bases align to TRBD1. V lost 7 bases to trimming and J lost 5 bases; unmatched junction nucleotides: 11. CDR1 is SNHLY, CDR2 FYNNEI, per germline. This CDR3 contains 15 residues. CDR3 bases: TGTGCCAGCACAATGGGGGACAGGGACTCGGAGACCCAGTACTTC. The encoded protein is CASTMGDRDSETQYF.

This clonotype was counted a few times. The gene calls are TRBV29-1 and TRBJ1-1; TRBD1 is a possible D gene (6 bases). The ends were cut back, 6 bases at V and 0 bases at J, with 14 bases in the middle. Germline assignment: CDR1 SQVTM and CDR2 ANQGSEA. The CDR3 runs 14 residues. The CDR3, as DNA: TGCAGCGTCGGCGGGGGCGGGGTGAACACTGAAGCTTTCTTT. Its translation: CSVGGGGVNTEAFF. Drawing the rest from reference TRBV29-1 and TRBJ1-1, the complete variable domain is SAVISQKPSRDICQRGTSLTIQCQVDSQVTMMFWYRQQPGQSLTLIATANQGSEATYESGFVIDKFPISRPNLTFSTLTVSNMSPEDSSIYLCSVGGGGVNTEAFFGQGTRLTVV.

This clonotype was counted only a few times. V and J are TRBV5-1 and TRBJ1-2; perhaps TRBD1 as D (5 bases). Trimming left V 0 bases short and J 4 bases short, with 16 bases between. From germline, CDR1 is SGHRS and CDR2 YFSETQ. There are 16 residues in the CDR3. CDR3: CASSLVRDQFLYGYTF. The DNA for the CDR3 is TGCGCCAGCAGCTTGGTCAGGGACCAATTTCTCTATGGCTACACCTTC.

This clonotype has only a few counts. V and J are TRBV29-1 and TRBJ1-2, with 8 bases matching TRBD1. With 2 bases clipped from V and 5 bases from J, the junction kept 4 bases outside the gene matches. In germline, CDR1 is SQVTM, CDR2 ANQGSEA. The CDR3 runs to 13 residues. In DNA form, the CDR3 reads TGCAGCGTTGAATCGACAGGGGAATATGGCTACACCTTC. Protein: CSVESTGEYGYTF.

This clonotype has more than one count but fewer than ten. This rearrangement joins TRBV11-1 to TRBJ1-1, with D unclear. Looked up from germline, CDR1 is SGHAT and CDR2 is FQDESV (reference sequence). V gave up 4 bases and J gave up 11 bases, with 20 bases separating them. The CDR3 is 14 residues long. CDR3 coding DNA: TGTGCCAGCAGCTCGACCCCTCGCTCTTCGACCGCTTTCTTT. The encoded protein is CASSSTPRSSTAFF.

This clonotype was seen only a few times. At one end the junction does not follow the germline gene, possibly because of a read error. CDR3 amino acids: CATSTGELFF. The CDR3 region has the DNA TGTGCCACGAGCACCGGGGAGCTGTTTTTT. This chain joins TRBV15 and TRBJ2-2; unclear D gene. The CDR3 has 10 residues. CDR1 is LNHNV and CDR2 is YYDKDF in the germline V gene (reference sequence).

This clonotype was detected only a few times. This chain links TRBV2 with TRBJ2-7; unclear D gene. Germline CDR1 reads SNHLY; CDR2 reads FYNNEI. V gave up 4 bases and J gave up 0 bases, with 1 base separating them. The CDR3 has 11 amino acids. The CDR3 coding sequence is TGTGCCAGCAGTGTCTCCTACGAGCAGTACTTC. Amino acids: CASSVSYEQYF. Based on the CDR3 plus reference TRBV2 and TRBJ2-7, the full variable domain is EPEVTQTPSHQVTQMGQEVILRCVPISNHLYFYWYRQILGQKVEFLVSFYNNEISEKSEIFDDQFSVERPDGSNFTLKIRSTKLEDSAMYFCASSVSYEQYFGPGTRLTVT.

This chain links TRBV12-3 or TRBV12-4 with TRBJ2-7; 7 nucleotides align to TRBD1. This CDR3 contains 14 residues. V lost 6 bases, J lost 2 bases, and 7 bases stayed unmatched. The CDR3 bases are TGTGCCAGCAGCCTGACAGGGATGACCTACGAGCAGTACTTC. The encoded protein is CASSLTGMTYEQYF.

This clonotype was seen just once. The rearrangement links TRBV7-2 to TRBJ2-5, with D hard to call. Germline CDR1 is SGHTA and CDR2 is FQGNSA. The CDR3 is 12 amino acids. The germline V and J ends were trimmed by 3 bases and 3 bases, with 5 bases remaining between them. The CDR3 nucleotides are TGTGCCAGCAGCTTTAACAAAGAGACCCAGTACTTC. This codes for CASSFNKETQYF.

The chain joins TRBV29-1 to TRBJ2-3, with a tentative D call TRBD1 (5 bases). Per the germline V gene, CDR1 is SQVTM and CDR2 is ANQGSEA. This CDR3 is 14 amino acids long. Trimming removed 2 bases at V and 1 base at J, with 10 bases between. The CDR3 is CSVEQGDGTDTQYF. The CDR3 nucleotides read TGCAGCGTTGAACAGGGCGACGGCACAGATACGCAGTATTTT.

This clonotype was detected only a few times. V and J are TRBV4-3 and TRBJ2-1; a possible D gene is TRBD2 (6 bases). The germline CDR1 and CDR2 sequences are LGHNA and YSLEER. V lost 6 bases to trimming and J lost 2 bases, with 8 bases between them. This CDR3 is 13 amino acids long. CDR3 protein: CASSSGTYNEQFF. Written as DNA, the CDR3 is TGCGCCAGCAGTAGCGGTACCTACAATGAGCAGTTCTTC.

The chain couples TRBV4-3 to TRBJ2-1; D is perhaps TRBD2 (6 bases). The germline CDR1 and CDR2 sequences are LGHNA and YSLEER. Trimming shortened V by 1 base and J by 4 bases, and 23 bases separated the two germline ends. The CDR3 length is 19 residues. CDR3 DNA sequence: TGCGCCAGCAGCCAAGCTCGGGGTCGATCGGGCGGGGCATACAATGAGCAGTTCTTC. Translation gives CASSQARGRSGGAYNEQFF.

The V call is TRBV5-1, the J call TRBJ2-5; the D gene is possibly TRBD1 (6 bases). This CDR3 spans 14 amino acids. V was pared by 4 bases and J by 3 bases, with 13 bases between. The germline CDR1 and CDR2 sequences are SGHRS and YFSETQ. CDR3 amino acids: CASSVVQGKETQYF. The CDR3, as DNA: TGCGCCAGCAGCGTCGTACAGGGTAAAGAGACCCAGTACTTC.

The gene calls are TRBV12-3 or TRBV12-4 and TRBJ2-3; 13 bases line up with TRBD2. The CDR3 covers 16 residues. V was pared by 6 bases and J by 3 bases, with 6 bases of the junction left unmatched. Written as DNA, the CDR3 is TGTGCCAGCAGCTGGACTAGCGGGGGACGAACAGATACGCAGTATTTT. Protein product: CASSWTSGGRTDTQYF.

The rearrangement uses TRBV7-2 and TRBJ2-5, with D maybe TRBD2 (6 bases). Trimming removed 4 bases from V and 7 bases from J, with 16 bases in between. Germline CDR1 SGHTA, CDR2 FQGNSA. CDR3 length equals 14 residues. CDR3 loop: CASSSDTGTGTQYF. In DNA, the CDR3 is TGTGCCAGCAGCTCCGACACGGGGACTGGGACCCAGTACTTC.

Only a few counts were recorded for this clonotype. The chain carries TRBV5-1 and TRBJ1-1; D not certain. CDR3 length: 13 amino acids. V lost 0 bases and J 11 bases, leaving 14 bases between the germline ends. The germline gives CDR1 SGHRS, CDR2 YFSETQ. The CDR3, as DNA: TGCGCCAGCAGCTTGGCCAGGCCCCGATTCGCTTTCTTT. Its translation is CASSLARPRFAFF.

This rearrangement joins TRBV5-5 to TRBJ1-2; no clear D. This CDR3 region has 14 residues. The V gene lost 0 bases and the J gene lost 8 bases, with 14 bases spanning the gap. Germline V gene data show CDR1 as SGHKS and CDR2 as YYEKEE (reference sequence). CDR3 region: CASSLDLTVSGYTF. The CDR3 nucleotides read TGTGCCAGCAGCTTGGACCTCACAGTATCGGGCTACACCTTC.

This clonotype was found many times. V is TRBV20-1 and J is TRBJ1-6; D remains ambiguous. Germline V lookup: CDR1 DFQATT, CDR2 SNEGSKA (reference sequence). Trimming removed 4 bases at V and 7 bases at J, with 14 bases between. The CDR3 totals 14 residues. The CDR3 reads CSAKNLPQNSPLHF. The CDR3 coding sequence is TGCAGTGCTAAAAATCTTCCACAGAATTCACCCCTCCACTTT.

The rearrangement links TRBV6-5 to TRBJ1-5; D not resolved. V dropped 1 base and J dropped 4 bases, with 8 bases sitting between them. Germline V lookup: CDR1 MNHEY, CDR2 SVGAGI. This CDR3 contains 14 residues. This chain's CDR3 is CASSYLPFNQPQHF. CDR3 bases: TGTGCCAGCAGTTACTTACCGTTTAATCAGCCCCAGCATTTT.

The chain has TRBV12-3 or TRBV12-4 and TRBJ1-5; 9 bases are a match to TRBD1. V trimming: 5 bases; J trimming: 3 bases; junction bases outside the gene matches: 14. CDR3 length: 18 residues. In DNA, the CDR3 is TGTGCCAGCAGTGGGGAGGACAGGGGTCCCTCTATCAATCAGCCCCAGCATTTT. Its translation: CASSGEDRGPSINQPQHF.